The 5 T cell receptor beta chains given below trace back to one sample, sequenced in a study of blood T cell repertoires in COVID-19. Method: immunoSEQ multiplex PCR; TCRdb's copy keeps in-frame clones and lacks some. This sample has 150,000 to 200,000 clones, with roughly 80% found just once. What was sequenced was peripheral blood. The receptors stem from a man in his 60s with acute or convalescent COVID-19.

This clone was observed a few times. The rearrangement uses TRBV10-3 and TRBJ2-7; D may be TRBD1 (6 bases). The V gene lost 2 bases and the J gene lost 1 base, with 18 bases spanning the gap. The CDR3 contains 17 residues. Germline loops: CDR1 ENHRY, CDR2 SYGVKD. This CDR3 is CAISEVGLGHGSYEQYF. CDR3 sequence (DNA): TGTGCCATCAGTGAGGTCGGTCTGGGACACGGGTCCTACGAGCAGTACTTC.

In this sample, this clone turned up many times. The junction departs from germline at one end; a sequencing error may be responsible. The chain joins TRBV7-7 to TRBJ2-7; 9 bases are a match to TRBD1. Germline assignment: CDR1 SSHAT and CDR2 FNYEAQ (reference sequence). The CDR3 contains 15 residues. In DNA form, the CDR3 reads TGTGCTAGCAGCCCCGGGACAGGGCCCTCCTACGAGCAGTACTTC. Translating it yields CASSPGTGPSYEQYF. Variable domain in full (rest from reference TRBV7-7 and TRBJ2-7): GAGVSQSPRYKVTKRGQDVTLRCDPISSHATLYWYQQALGQGPEFLTYFNYEAQPDKSGLPSDRFSAERPEGSISTLTIQRTEQRDSAMYRCASSPGTGPSYEQYFGPGTRLTVT.

The chain joins TRBV5-4 to TRBJ1-4, with D possibly matching TRBD1 (6 bases). Per the germline V gene, CDR1 is SGHNT and CDR2 is YYREEE (reference sequence). CDR3 length equals 14 residues. V lost 4 bases and J lost 8, with 15 bases in between. CDR3 residues: CASSAGTRGEKLFF. For the CDR3, the DNA is TGTGCCAGCAGCGCCGGGACACGAGGCGAAAAACTGTTTTTT.

This chain links TRBV12-5 with TRBJ2-5; 7 bases are a match to TRBD1. Trimming cost V 3 bases and J 4 bases; bases outside gene matches: 11. Germline values: CDR1 LGHNT, CDR2 FRNRAP. The CDR3 totals 16 residues. CDR3 sequence: CASGFATGAFSETQYF. The CDR3 DNA reads TGTGCTAGTGGTTTTGCCACAGGGGCGTTTTCAGAGACCCAGTACTTC.

The V gene is TRBV2, the J gene TRBJ2-2; 7 bases match TRBD1. V gave up 3 bases and J gave up 6 bases; unmatched junction bases: 4. The CDR3 contains 14 residues. Germline CDR1 is SNHLY and CDR2 is FYNNEI. The CDR3 sequence: CASSDQGGPGELFF. For the CDR3, the DNA is TGTGCCAGCAGTGATCAAGGGGGCCCCGGGGAGCTGTTTTTT.